These 10 T cell receptor beta chains came from one sample sequenced in a study of blood T cells in healthy people across ages (dated by TCRdb to about 2015). The method behind the library was 5' RACE. Sequencing used an Illumina HiSeq 2500. The second PCR ran for about 6 to 12 cycles and used a J-beta primer mix along with a sample-barcoded 5' primer. Starting from the raw public reads, TCRdb applied fastp trimming at Q25, assembled clones with MiXCR and retained in-frame beta chains. One record per CDR3 amino acid sequence lists the most common genes and DNA. The sample data list about 770,000 distinct CDR3 sequences, and 40% to 50% of these were observed just once. About 19% of the sample rests with the top ten. Material: blood. These receptors were obtained from a man aged 55 to 69 in good health.

CDR3 sequence: CASSSMGGREQYF. The CDR3, as DNA: TGTGCCAGCAGCTCGATGGGAGGTCGGGAGCAGTACTTC. V and J are TRBV7-9 and TRBJ2-4; possible D gene TRBD2, 6 bases. The germline CDR1 and CDR2 sequences are SEHNR and FQNEAQ (reference sequence). Deletions cut 4 bases from V and 13 bases from J, with 17 bases between. The CDR3 length is 13 residues.

The chain recombines TRBV20-1 with TRBJ2-3, with D uncertain. This CDR3 is 14 amino acids long. From germline, CDR1 is DFQATT and CDR2 SNEGSKA (reference sequence). With 6 bases removed from V and 0 bases from J, the gap between germline ends came to 13 bases. CDR3 sequence: CSAPVSRSTDTQYF. As DNA, the CDR3 is TGCAGTGCGCCCGTGTCACGTAGCACAGATACGCAGTATTTT.

The sample holds one count of this clonotype. This chain uses TRBV3-1 with TRBJ2-4; unclear D gene. The CDR3 totals 15 residues. Germline V gives CDR1 LGHDT, CDR2 YNNKEL (reference sequence). Trimming took 1 base from V and 4 from J, leaving 11 bases between them. As DNA, the CDR3 is TGTGCCAGCAGCCAAGTTCCGTACAGAAAAAACATTCAGTACTTC. It encodes CASSQVPYRKNIQYF. The variable domain in full, with the rest retrieved from reference TRBV3-1 and TRBJ2-4, is DTAVSQTPKYLVTQMGNDKSIKCEQNLGHDTMYWYKQDSKKFLKIMFSYNNKELIINETVPNRFSPKSPDKAHLNLHINSLELGDSAVYFCASSQVPYRKNIQYFGAGTRLSVL.

The V gene is TRBV5-1, the J gene TRBJ2-7; TRBD1 might be the D (6 bases). The CDR3 runs 13 residues. Trimming left V 4 bases short and J 7 bases short, with 15 bases between. Per the germline V gene, CDR1 is SGHRS and CDR2 is YFSETQ. The CDR3 loop reads CASSLSRDNEQYF. In DNA form, the CDR3 reads TGCGCCAGCAGCCTTAGCAGGGACAATGAGCAGTACTTC.

This clonotype has just a few counts. V is TRBV2 and J is TRBJ1-2; D is ambiguous. The length of the CDR3 is 14 residues. V shed 7 bases and J shed 4 bases, with 16 bases lying between them. Germline V gene sequence: CDR1 SNHLY, CDR2 FYNNEI. CDR3 sequence: CASIPEGFAYGYTF. CDR3 coding DNA: TGTGCCAGCATTCCCGAGGGCTTTGCCTATGGCTACACCTTC.

The rearrangement joins TRBV5-1 to TRBJ2-1; 9 nucleotides align to TRBD2. Germline CDR1 and CDR2: SGHRS and YFSETQ. V lost 7 bases to trimming and J lost 1 base; unmatched junction nucleotides: 6. This CDR3 contains 15 residues. The CDR3 loop is CASSASGVSYNEQFF. DNA of the CDR3: TGCGCCAGCTCGGCTAGCGGGGTGTCCTACAATGAGCAGTTCTTC.

On this clonotype itself: Mismatch with germline at one junction end may stem from a read error. The gene calls are TRBV12-3 or TRBV12-4 and TRBJ1-2; 7 bases are a match to TRBD1. There are 16 residues in the CDR3. Here the CDR3 DNA reads TGTGCCAGCAGTTACGACAGGGCGGGGGGTAACTATGGCCACACCTTC. Protein product: CASSYDRAGGNYGHTF.

This clonotype was seen a few times. This chain links TRBV3-1 with TRBJ1-2; no clear D gene. The CDR3 is made up of 13 amino acids. Per germline, CDR1 LGHDT and CDR2 YNNKEL (reference sequence). V was cut by 8 bases and J by 1 base, with 11 bases left in between. This chain's CDR3 is CASGLGVNYGYTF. CDR3 nucleotides: TGTGCCAGCGGTCTCGGGGTTAACTATGGCTACACCTTC.

Details on this clonotype: Its ends do not fully match the called genes, so a read error is possible. The chain links TRBV12-3 or TRBV12-4 to TRBJ2-3; no definite D call. The CDR3 runs 11 residues. CDR3 coding DNA: TGTGCCGGCAGTTTAGAAGATACGCAGTATTTT. It yields the protein CAGSLEDTQYF.

This clonotype was counted between two and nine times. The chain links TRBV5-1 to TRBJ2-1; tentatively, D is TRBD2 (7 bases). CDR1 is SGHRS, CDR2 YFSETQ, per germline. V was pared by 0 bases and J by 3 bases, with 10 bases between. The CDR3 contains 15 residues. The CDR3 protein is CASSLGGGNYNEQFF. CDR3 in DNA: TGCGCCAGCAGCTTGGGGGGGGGCAACTACAATGAGCAGTTCTTC.